Listed here are 11 T cell receptor beta chains from one sample, sequenced in a study of blood T cell repertoires in COVID-19. The protocol was immunoSEQ multiplex PCR, while the TCRdb copy is restricted to in-frame clones and leaves out a portion. This repertoire shows 60,000 or so clones, around 84% found once; its top ten account for roughly 13%. Sequenced material: peripheral blood. These receptor sequences come from a woman over 75 with acute or convalescent COVID-19.

This clone was observed a single time. The chain uses TRBV3-1 (or the pseudogene TRBV3-2) and TRBJ1-1; 8 nucleotides align to TRBD1. Germline CDR1 is LGHDT and CDR2 is YNNKEL (reference sequence). CDR3 length equals 15 residues. V dropped 4 bases and J dropped 1; count of bases not matched to a gene: 5. The CDR3 region has the DNA TGTGCCAGCAGCCGCCTAGGACAGGGGAACACTGAAGCTTTCTTT. Encoded protein: CASSRLGQGNTEAFF.

J is TRBJ2-1 and V is TRBV7-3; 9 nucleotides match TRBD1. Germline V gene sequence: CDR1 SGHTA, CDR2 FQGTGA. There are 13 residues in the CDR3. V dropped 5 bases and J dropped 6; count of bases not matched to a gene: 2. CDR3 coding DNA: TGTGCCAGCAGCAGGGGACAGGGCAATGAGCAGTTCTTC. Its translation is CASSRGQGNEQFF.

This chain links TRBV7-2 with TRBJ2-2; possibly TRBD2 for D (5 bases). The CDR3 has 16 residues. Germline V CDR1 and CDR2: SGHTA, FQGNSA. The V end lost 5 bases, the J end lost 1 base, and 14 bases lay between the germline ends. The CDR3 DNA reads TGTGCCAGCAGCCCACCACTAGAAAGGAACACCGGGGAGCTGTTTTTT. Translating it yields CASSPPLERNTGELFF.

DNA of the CDR3: TGTGCCAGCAGCCAGACTAGCGGGGGGGCATATGGTGGTTCCTACAATGAGCAGTTCTTC. Its translation is CASSQTSGGAYGGSYNEQFF. The chain couples TRBV11-3 to TRBJ2-1; TRBD2 aligns across 14 bases. Germline V CDR1 and CDR2: SGHNT, YENEEA. J lost 1 base, V lost 5 bases, and 13 bases had no gene match. The CDR3 sequence is 20 residues long.

V usage is TRBV6-4 and J usage is TRBJ2-3; TRBD2 matches at 8 bases. This CDR3 spans 15 amino acids. V gave up 3 bases and J gave up 5 bases; unmatched junction bases: 7. Per germline, CDR1 MRHNA and CDR2 SNTAGT. The CDR3 is CASSEAGAAGDTQYF. CDR3 sequence (DNA): TGTGCCAGCAGTGAAGCGGGGGCAGCAGGAGATACGCAGTATTTT.

CDR3: CASSLGLAGKWELFF. CDR3 bases: TGTGCCAGCAGCCTTGGACTTGCGGGGAAATGGGAGCTGTTTTTT. The rearrangement joins TRBV11-2 to TRBJ2-2; D may be TRBD2 (6 bases). This CDR3 region has 15 residues. The germline V and J ends were trimmed by 5 bases and 9 bases, with 19 bases remaining between them. Germline CDR1 reads SGHAT; CDR2 reads FQNNGV.

In this sample, this clone turned up once. This chain joins TRBV18 and TRBJ1-3; D gene unclear. Germline CDR1 and CDR2: KGHSH and LQKENI. CDR3 length equals 14 residues. Between the trimmed V and J ends, which lost 2 bases and 2 bases, there was a span of 7 bases. This CDR3 reads CASSPIGAGNTIYF. The DNA for the CDR3 is TGTGCCAGCTCACCAATCGGGGCTGGAAACACCATATATTTT. Looking up the rest from reference TRBV18 and TRBJ1-3 gives the full variable domain: NAGVMQNPRHLVRRRGQEARLRCSPMKGHSHVYWYRQLPEEGLKFMVYLQKENIIDESGMPKERFSAEFPKEGPSILRIQQVVRGDSAAYFCASSPIGAGNTIYFGEGSWLTVV.

CDR3 protein: CASSLELAGTGELFF. CDR3 nucleotide sequence: TGCGCCAGCAGCTTGGAACTAGCGGGGACCGGGGAGCTGTTTTTT. The rearrangement links TRBV5-1 to TRBJ2-2; 10 positions agree with TRBD2. Germline assignment: CDR1 SGHRS and CDR2 YFSETQ. V gave up 0 bases and J gave up 5 bases; unmatched junction bases: 1. The CDR3 contains 15 residues.

The chain carries TRBV7-3 and TRBJ1-2; TRBD1 agrees at 8 bases. V gave up 5 bases and J gave up 7 bases; unmatched junction bases: 6. Germline V gene sequence: CDR1 SGHTA, CDR2 FQGTGA. CDR3 length: 13 residues. CDR3 DNA: TGTGCCAGCAGCCTTGACAGGGGTTTTGGCTACACCTTC. It yields the protein CASSLDRGFGYTF.

The V gene is TRBV7-8, the J gene TRBJ1-5; no definite D call. The V gene's germline CDR1 is SGHVS and CDR2 FQNEAQ. V was pared by 2 bases and J by 3 bases, with 8 bases between. The CDR3 is 14 amino acids. This CDR3 is CASSLSQINQPQHF. CDR3 nucleotides: TGTGCCAGCAGCTTATCACAGATCAATCAGCCCCAGCATTTT.

This rearrangement joins TRBV13 to TRBJ1-3; no clear D gene. Germline assignment: CDR1 PRHDT and CDR2 FYEKMQ (reference sequence). The V end lost 2 bases, the J end lost 4 bases, and 6 bases lay between the germline ends. This CDR3 has 13 amino acids. The CDR3 region has the DNA TGTGCCAGCAGCTTACGTATGGGAAACACCATATATTTT. Its protein is CASSLRMGNTIYF.